Shown below are 7 T cell receptor beta chains from a single sample sequenced in a study of cytomegalovirus exposure and HLA in healthy donors (dated by TCRdb to 2016 to 2017). The library was generated by the immunoSEQ multiplex PCR assay. In its TCRdb copy, this immuneACCESS table keeps in-frame sequences only and misses some clones. Where compared with another copy, unresolved V genes explain less than half of these, and the others have no known cause. In all, the sample holds 220,000 or so clones, and around 90% of those were seen once. More than 1% of the sample is held by the ten biggest clonotypes. The sequencing sample was made of PBMCs. The receptors were gathered from a woman aged 18-35 years in good health and CMV-seronegative.

Here the CDR3 reads CAISDPRGSKTGELFF. CDR3 sequence (DNA): TGTGCCATCAGTGACCCTAGGGGGTCTAAGACCGGGGAGCTGTTTTTT. V is TRBV10-3 and J is TRBJ2-2; D possibly corresponds to TRBD1 (6 bases). Trimming took 3 bases from V and 5 from J, leaving 16 bases between them. The CDR3 is 16 amino acids. The germline V gene encodes CDR1 ENHRY and CDR2 SYGVKD.

This sequence joins TRBV28 and TRBJ1-1, with a tentative D call TRBD1 (5 bases). The CDR3 spans 16 residues. In germline, CDR1 is MDHEN, CDR2 SYDVKM. Between the trimmed V and J ends, which lost 5 bases and 1 base, there was a span of 17 bases. The CDR3 DNA sequence: TGTGCCAGCAGTCGGCCTGGGGGGATAGGGAACACTGAAGCTTTCTTT. It yields the protein CASSRPGGIGNTEAFF.

This chain joins TRBV5-8 and TRBJ2-1; tentative D call: TRBD2 (6 bases). The CDR3 contains 16 residues. CDR1 and CDR2 from the germline V gene are SGHTS and YDEGEE. Trimming took off 1 base at V and 4 bases at J, with 15 bases between the two ends. CDR3: CASSLRGTEIYNEQFF. Written as DNA, the CDR3 is TGTGCCAGCAGCTTGCGGGGGACGGAAATATACAATGAGCAGTTCTTC.

The V call is TRBV27, the J call TRBJ2-1; D uncertain. Germline V gene sequence: CDR1 MNHEY, CDR2 SMNVEV (reference sequence). V lost 4 bases and J lost 2, with 9 bases in between. The CDR3 length is 14 residues. CDR3 amino acids: CASSSSGAYNEQFF. The CDR3 nucleotides are TGTGCCAGCAGTTCGAGTGGAGCCTACAATGAGCAGTTCTTC.

This clone was seen just once. J is TRBJ2-7 and V is TRBV4-1, with a weak D call TRBD1 (5 bases). The ends were cut back, 0 bases at V and 5 bases at J, with 8 bases in the middle. This CDR3 is built from 13 residues. Germline V gene data show CDR1 as MGHRA and CDR2 as YSYEKL. The CDR3 bases are TGCGCCAGCAGCCAAGACAGGGCCGACGAGCAGTACTTC. Translation gives CASSQDRADEQYF.

V gene TRBV6-1 combines with J gene TRBJ1-4; TRBD1 might be the D (5 bases). The CDR3 consists of 14 residues. Deletions cut 7 bases from V and 8 bases from J, with 17 bases between. Germline CDR1 reads MNHNS; CDR2 reads SASEGT. Written as DNA, the CDR3 is TGTGCCAGCACCGTCGTCTGGACAAAAGAAAAACTGTTTTTT. It is translated as CASTVVWTKEKLFF.

The chain couples TRBV11-3 to TRBJ2-6, with TRBD1 matching 7 bases. CDR3 length equals 15 residues. J was trimmed by 2 bases and V by 5 bases; bases with no gene match: 3. Germline CDR1 is SGHNT and CDR2 is YENEEA. In DNA, the CDR3 is TGTGCCAGCAGCATAGGGGGCGCTGGGGCCAACGTCCTGACTTTC. Translating gives CASSIGGAGANVLTF.